Listed below are T cell receptor beta chains from one sample, sequenced in a study of neurological immune-mediated disorders. TCRdb ran MiXCR on the 5' RACE reads and lists one entry per CDR3 protein. Of about 45,000 distinct CDR3 sequences listed, roughly 14% were seen once; the top ten hold 9.5% to 12%. Sequencing was performed on PBMCs. The receptors originated from a man in his thirties or forties in good health. The CDR3 runs from the conserved cysteine through the conserved F or W. D genes are given only for firm matches. A clone size is listed for some rows: how often the clone was seen (once, few, many), or a class if it is expanded.

many,TRBJ2-3,TRBD2,TRBV20-1,CSARDLRLAPDTQYF,TGCAGTGCTAGAGATCTCCGACTAGCGCCCGATACGCAGTATTTT
.,TRBJ2-1,.,TRBV30,CAWSRPAPRQFF,TGTGCCTGGAGTAGACCGGCCCCGAGGCAGTTCTTC
many,TRBJ1-6,.,TRBV20-1,CSARDSPVDSPLHF,TGCAGTGCTAGAGATTCGCCGGTGGATTCACCCCTCCACTTT
.,TRBJ2-3,.,TRBV27,CANSRTTTTDTQYF,TGTGCCAACAGTCGGACAACAACCACAGATACGCAGTATTTT
many,TRBJ1-6,.,TRBV10-2,CASTETGNSPLHF,TGCGCCAGCACTGAGACAGGAAATTCACCCCTCCACTTT
many,TRBJ2-7,TRBD1,TRBV5-1,CASSNSQGQQGSYEQYF,TGCGCCAGCAGCAACTCGCAGGGACAGCAAGGGTCCTACGAGCAGTACTTC
many,TRBJ2-7,TRBD2,TRBV6-5,CASRDSGGRREQYF,TGTGCCAGCAGGGACTCGGGGGGGCGCCGGGAGCAGTACTTC
many,TRBJ2-1,.,TRBV7-3,CASSLGLDYNEQFF,TGTGCCAGCAGCTTAGGGCTAGACTACAATGAGCAGTTCTTC
many,TRBJ2-7,.,TRBV20-1,CSARLPVLPYEQYF,TGCAGTGCTAGACTCCCGGTCTTGCCCTACGAGCAGTACTTC
many,TRBJ2-3,TRBD2,TRBV20-1,CSARSTSGYTDTQYF,TGCAGTGCTAGGTCGACTAGCGGATACACAGATACGCAGTATTTT
.,TRBJ2-7,.,TRBV11-1,CASSLAEGTYEQYF,TGTGCCAGCAGCTTAGCAGAGGGAACCTACGAGCAGTACTTC
.,TRBJ2-5,TRBD2,TRBV5-1,CASSYTTTSAQETQYF,TGCGCCAGCAGCTACACAACGACTAGCGCGCAAGAGACCCAGTACTTC
many,TRBJ2-7,.,TRBV14,CASSQTRPAYEQYF,TGTGCCAGCAGCCAGACCAGGCCGGCCTACGAGCAGTACTTC
many,TRBJ2-1,.,TRBV10-2,CASSEEGPAGPYNEQFF,TGCGCCAGCAGTGAGGAGGGTCCGGCGGGACCGTACAATGAGCAGTTCTTC
many,TRBJ1-3,.,TRBV7-3,CASSLEGQGPRGNTIYF,TGTGCCAGCAGCTTAGAGGGGCAGGGACCTCGTGGAAACACCATATATTTT
few,TRBJ2-7,TRBD1,TRBV6-5,CASSTQGAEQYF,TGTGCCAGCAGTACACAGGGGGCCGAGCAGTACTTC
many,TRBJ1-5,.,TRBV28,CASSPGAGAALRQPQHF,TGTGCCAGCAGCCCCGGGGCGGGGGCGGCTTTACGTCAGCCCCAGCATTTT
.,TRBJ2-1,.,TRBV12-3/TRBV12-4,CACAIPPGNEQFF,TGTGCCTGCGCCATCCCCCCGGGGAATGAGCAGTTCTTC
many,TRBJ2-7,TRBD2,TRBV18,CASSPGEGFSYEQYF,TGTGCCAGCTCACCCGGGGAGGGGTTCTCCTACGAGCAGTACTTC
many,TRBJ2-1,.,TRBV5-1,CASSLKQGRIEQFF,TGCGCCAGCAGCTTAAAACAGGGAAGGATTGAGCAGTTCTTC
many,TRBJ2-3,TRBD2,TRBV9,CASSVVPGLAVSTDTQYF,TGTGCCAGCAGCGTAGTCCCGGGACTAGCGGTTAGCACAGATACGCAGTATTTT
many,TRBJ2-6,.,TRBV5-1,CASSLQGGSGANVLTF,TGCGCCAGCAGCTTACAGGGTGGCTCTGGGGCCAACGTCCTGACTTTC
many,TRBJ1-5,.,TRBV29-1,CSVEEFRNQPQHF,TGCAGCGTTGAAGAGTTTCGGAATCAGCCCCAGCATTTT
many,TRBJ2-1,.,TRBV10-3,CAISEALTYNEQFF,TGTGCCATCAGTGAAGCTCTGACCTACAATGAGCAGTTCTTC
many,TRBJ1-1,.,TRBV3-1,CASSQGTMNTEAFF,TGTGCCAGCAGCCAAGGGACGATGAACACTGAAGCTTTCTTT
many,TRBJ2-5,.,TRBV10-3,CAISDFGRGEETQYF,TGTGCCATCAGTGATTTCGGCAGGGGGGAGGAGACCCAGTACTTC
many,TRBJ2-2,TRBD2,TRBV13,CASSPPAASGINTGELFF,TGTGCCAGCAGCCCTCCCGCAGCTAGCGGGATCAACACCGGGGAGCTGTTTTTT
many,TRBJ2-1,TRBD2,TRBV28,CASSFYFSGIYNEQFF,TGTGCCAGCAGTTTCTATTTTAGCGGGATTTACAATGAGCAGTTCTTC
many,TRBJ1-4,.,TRBV20-1,CSARENGLRGLNWWEKLFF,TGCAGTGCTAGAGAAAATGGTCTCAGGGGTTTAAACTGGTGGGAAAAACTGTTTTTT
many,TRBJ1-1,.,TRBV18,CASSRSGTPSRVTEAFF,TGTGCCAGCTCACGTTCCGGGACACCAAGTAGGGTCACTGAAGCTTTCTTT
once,TRBJ1-6,TRBD1,TRBV11-2,CAISSSSGGDSPLHF,TGTGCCATCAGCTCAAGTTCAGGGGGAGACTCACCCCTCCACTTT
many,TRBJ2-2,TRBD2,TRBV7-2,CASSLEVRASGARGGLFF,TGTGCCAGCAGCTTAGAGGTTCGGGCTAGCGGGGCCCGAGGCGGGCTGTTTTTT
many,TRBJ2-5,TRBD2,TRBV29-1,CSLSGSGETQYF,TGCAGCTTGAGCGGGAGTGGTGAGACCCAGTACTTC
.,TRBJ2-5,TRBD2,TRBV19,CASSMISGRDTQYF,TGTGCCAGTAGTATGATAAGCGGGAGGGATACCCAGTACTTC
many,TRBJ1-3,.,TRBV20-1,CSASTGDTIYF,TGCAGTGCTAGCACGGGAGACACCATATATTTT
many,TRBJ2-2,TRBD2,TRBV2,CASSSSGRSTGELFF,TGTGCCAGCAGTTCTAGCGGGAGAAGCACCGGGGAGCTGTTTTTT
many,TRBJ2-3,.,TRBV20-1,CSARDHSRQGTDTQYF,TGCAGTGCTAGAGATCATTCGCGCCAGGGCACAGATACGCAGTATTTT
many,TRBJ2-4,TRBD2,TRBV28,CASSLSGLNPLYF,TGTGCCAGCAGTTTGTCGGGACTAAATCCTCTTTACTTC
many,TRBJ2-3,TRBD1,TRBV10-3,CAISDSGGASNTQYF,TGTGCCATCAGTGATTCAGGGGGCGCATCAAATACGCAGTATTTT
.,TRBJ2-7,TRBD1,TRBV12-3/TRBV12-4,CASSFGTESYEQYF,TGTGCTAGCAGTTTCGGGACAGAATCCTACGAGCAGTACTTC
many,TRBJ2-3,.,TRBV3-1,CASSQLRGDTQYF,TGTGCCAGCAGCCAACTCCGAGGAGATACGCAGTATTTT
many,TRBJ1-2,.,TRBV7-6,CASSLSGGGNYGYTF,TGTGCCAGCAGCTTAAGTGGGGGGGGTAACTATGGCTACACCTTC
many,TRBJ2-5,.,TRBV6-1,CASIPSGHQETQYF,TGTGCCAGCATCCCATCGGGTCACCAAGAGACCCAGTACTTC
many,TRBJ1-1,TRBD1,TRBV29-1,CSVETQRDRVGEAFF,TGCAGCGTTGAAACCCAACGGGACAGGGTCGGTGAAGCTTTCTTT
many,TRBJ2-1,.,TRBV5-1,CASMSGGGNEQFF,TGCGCCAGCATGTCAGGGGGGGGGAATGAGCAGTTCTTC
many,TRBJ2-1,.,TRBV6-5,CASKRLRASYNEQFF,TGTGCCAGCAAGCGCCTCCGAGCCTCCTACAATGAGCAGTTCTTC
many,TRBJ2-5,TRBD2,TRBV5-1,CASSQGLGETQYF,TGCGCCAGCAGCCAGGGACTAGGAGAGACCCAGTACTTC
once,TRBJ2-5,TRBD1,TRBV5-1,CASSFSTGGETQYF,TGCGCCAGCAGCTTCTCTACAGGGGGTGAGACCCAGTACTTC
many,TRBJ1-1,.,TRBV14,CASSQDLGATEAFF,TGTGCCAGCAGCCAAGATCTGGGGGCCACTGAAGCTTTCTTT
.,TRBJ1-6,.,TRBV25-1,CASSDAGNKSPLHF,TGTGCCAGTAGTGATGCGGGTAATAAATCACCCCTCCACTTT
many,TRBJ1-2,.,TRBV27,CASSPRGYGYTF,TGTGCCAGCAGTCCCAGGGGCTATGGCTACACCTTC
many,TRBJ1-6,.,TRBV5-1,CASSLEASRSPLHF,TGCGCCAGCAGCTTGGAAGCATCGAGGTCACCCCTCCACTTT
.,TRBJ1-4,.,TRBV5-5,CASILALGANEKLFF,TGTGCCAGCATCTTGGCTCTGGGCGCTAATGAAAAACTGTTTTTT
many,TRBJ1-6,.,TRBV10-3,CAISDSGWSPLHF,TGTGCCATCAGTGACTCTGGGTGGTCACCCCTCCACTTT
.,TRBJ2-5,.,TRBV4-2,CASSQDPVGWAPETQYF,TGTGCCAGCAGCCAAGATCCGGTGGGATGGGCTCCGGAGACCCAGTACTTC
many,TRBJ2-5,.,TRBV6-6,CASSFDAGTQYF,TGTGCCAGCAGTTTCGATGCGGGGACCCAGTACTTC
many,TRBJ2-1,.,TRBV5-1,CASSFGNRASYNEQFF,TGCGCCAGCAGCTTCGGAAACAGGGCGTCCTACAATGAGCAGTTCTTC